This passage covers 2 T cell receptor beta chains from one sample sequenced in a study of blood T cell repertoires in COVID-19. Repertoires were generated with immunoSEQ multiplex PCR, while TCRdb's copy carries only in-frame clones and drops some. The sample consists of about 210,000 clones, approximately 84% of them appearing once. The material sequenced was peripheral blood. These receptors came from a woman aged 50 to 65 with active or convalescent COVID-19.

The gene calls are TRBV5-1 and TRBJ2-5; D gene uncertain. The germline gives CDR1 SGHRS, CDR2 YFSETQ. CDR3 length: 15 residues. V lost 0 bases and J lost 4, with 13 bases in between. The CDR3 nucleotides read TGCGCCAGCAGCTTGGGTCCCATAGAGGTAGAGACCCAGTACTTC. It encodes CASSLGPIEVETQYF.

DNA for the CDR3: TGCGCCAGCAGCTCCCGGGGAGGTGGAACACCCCTCCACTTT. It codes for CASSSRGGGTPLHF. The chain links TRBV5-1 to TRBJ1-6; D not certain. The CDR3 is 14 amino acids. V gave up 3 bases and J gave up 11 bases, with 15 bases separating them. CDR1 and CDR2 (germline): SGHRS, YFSETQ.